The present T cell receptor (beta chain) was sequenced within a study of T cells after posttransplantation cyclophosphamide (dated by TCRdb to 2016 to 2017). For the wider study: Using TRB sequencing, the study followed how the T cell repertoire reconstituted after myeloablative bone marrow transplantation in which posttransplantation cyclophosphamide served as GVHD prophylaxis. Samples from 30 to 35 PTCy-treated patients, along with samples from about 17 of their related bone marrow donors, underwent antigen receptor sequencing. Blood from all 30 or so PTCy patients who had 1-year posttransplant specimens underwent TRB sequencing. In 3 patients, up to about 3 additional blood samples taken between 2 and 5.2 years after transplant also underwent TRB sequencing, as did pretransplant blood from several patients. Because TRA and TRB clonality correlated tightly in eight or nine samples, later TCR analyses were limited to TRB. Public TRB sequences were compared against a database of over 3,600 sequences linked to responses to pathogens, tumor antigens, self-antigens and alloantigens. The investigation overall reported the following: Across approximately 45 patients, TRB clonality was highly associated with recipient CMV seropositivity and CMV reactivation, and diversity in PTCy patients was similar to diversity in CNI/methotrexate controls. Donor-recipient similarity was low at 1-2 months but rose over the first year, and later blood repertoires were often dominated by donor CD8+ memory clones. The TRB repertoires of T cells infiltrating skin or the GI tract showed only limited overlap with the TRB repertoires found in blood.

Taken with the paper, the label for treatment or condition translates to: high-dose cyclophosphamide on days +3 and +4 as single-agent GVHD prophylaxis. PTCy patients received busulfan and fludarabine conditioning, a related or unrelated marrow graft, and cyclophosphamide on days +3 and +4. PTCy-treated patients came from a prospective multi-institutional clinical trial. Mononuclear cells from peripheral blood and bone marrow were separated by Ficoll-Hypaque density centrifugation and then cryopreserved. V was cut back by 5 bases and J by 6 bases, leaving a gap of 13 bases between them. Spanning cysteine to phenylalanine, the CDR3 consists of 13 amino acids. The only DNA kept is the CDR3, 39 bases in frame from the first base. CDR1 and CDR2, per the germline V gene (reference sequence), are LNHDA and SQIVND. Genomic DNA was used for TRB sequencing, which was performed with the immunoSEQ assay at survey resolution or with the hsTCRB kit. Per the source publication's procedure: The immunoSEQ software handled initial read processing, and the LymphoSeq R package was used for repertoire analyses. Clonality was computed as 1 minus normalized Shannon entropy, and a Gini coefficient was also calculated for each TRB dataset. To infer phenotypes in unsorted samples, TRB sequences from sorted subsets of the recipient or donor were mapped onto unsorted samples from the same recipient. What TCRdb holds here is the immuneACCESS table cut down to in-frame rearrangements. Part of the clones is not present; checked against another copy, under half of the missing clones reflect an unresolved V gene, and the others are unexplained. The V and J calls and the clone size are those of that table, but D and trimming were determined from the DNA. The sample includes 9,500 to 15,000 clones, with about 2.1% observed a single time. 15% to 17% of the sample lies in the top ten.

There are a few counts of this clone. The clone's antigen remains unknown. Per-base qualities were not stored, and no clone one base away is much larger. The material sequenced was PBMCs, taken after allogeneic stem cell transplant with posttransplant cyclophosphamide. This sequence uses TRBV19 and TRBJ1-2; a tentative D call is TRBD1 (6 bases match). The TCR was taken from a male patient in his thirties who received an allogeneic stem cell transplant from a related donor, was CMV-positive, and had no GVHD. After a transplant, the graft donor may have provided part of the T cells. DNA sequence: TGTGCCAGTAGTTTGGGACAAGGAAATGGCTACACCTTC. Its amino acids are CASSLGQGNGYTF.